This T cell receptor (beta chain) was observed in a study of CD8 T cells in ankylosing spondylitis. MiXCR, run by TCRdb on the 5' RACE reads, gives a single entry per CDR3 protein. Of hundreds of thousands of distinct CDR3 sequences detected, 25% to 30% appear once; the ten largest clones hold under 0.9%. Study-wide findings and caveats: Seven to nine highly homologous variants made up a TCR beta motif that seemed to typify ankylosing spondylitis blood. Clones linked with disease were CD8+ and fairly uncommon in the peripheral blood.

As regards this clonotype: Its antigen is not known.

Sequencing used blood, either unsorted or a sorted T cell fraction (not recorded which). The TCR originated in a male donor with ankylosing spondylitis.

CDR3 DNA sequence: TGTGCCAGCAGCTTAGTGGGCGGGGGGAAGACCCAGTACTTC. This encodes CASSLVGGGKTQYF. This chain links TRBV7-9 with TRBJ2-5; 8 nucleotides line up with TRBD2. The J segment lost 6 bases and the V segment lost 1 base, leaving 4 bases of the junction unmatched. Germline CDR1 and CDR2: SEHNR and FQNEAQ (reference sequence). The CDR3 consists of 14 residues.